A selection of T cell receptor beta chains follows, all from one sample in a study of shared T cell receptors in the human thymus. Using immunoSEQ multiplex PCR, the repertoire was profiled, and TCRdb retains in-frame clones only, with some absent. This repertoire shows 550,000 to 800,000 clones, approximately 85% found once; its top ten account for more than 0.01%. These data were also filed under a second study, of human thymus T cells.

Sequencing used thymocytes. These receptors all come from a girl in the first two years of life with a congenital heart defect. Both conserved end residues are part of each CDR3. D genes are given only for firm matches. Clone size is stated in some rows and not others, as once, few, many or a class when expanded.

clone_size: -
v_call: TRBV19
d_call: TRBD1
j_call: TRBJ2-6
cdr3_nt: TGTGCCAGTAGTCCAGGGGGACCCTCTGGGGCCAACGTCCTGACTTTC
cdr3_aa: CASSPGGPSGANVLTF

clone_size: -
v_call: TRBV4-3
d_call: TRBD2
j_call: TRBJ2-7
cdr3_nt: TGCGCCAGCAGCCAAGAATGGGCGGGGGGGCCGTACGAGCAGTACTTC
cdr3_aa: CASSQEWAGGPYEQYF

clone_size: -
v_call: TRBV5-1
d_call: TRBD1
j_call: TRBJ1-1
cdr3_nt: TGCGCCAGCAGCTTGGCCGTTCGCCGACAGGGACAAATGAACACTGAAGCTTTCTTT
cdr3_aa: CASSLAVRRQGQMNTEAFF

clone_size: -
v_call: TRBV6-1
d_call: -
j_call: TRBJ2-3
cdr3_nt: TGTGCCAGCAGTGAAGCGCTCGGACACATCTATGGGGATACGCAGTATTTT
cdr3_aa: CASSEALGHIYGDTQYF

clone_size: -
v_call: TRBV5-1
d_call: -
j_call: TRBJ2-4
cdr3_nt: TGCGCCAGCAGCAATGAACAGGGAACCATTCAGTACTTC
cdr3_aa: CASSNEQGTIQYF

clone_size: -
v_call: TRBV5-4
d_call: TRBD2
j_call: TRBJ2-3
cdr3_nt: TGTGCCAGCAGCTTAGCGGGGGTTATAGATACGCAGTATTTT
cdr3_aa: CASSLAGVIDTQYF

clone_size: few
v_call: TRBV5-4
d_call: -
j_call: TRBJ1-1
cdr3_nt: TGTGCCAGCAGCTTCGAGGTGAACGGACAGAGCAAAACGACTGAAGCTTTCTTT
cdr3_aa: CASSFEVNGQSKTTEAFF

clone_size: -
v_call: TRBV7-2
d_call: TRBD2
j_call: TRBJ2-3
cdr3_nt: TGTGCCAGCAGCTTCTTGTCGGGGGGGCGGACAGATACGCAGTATTTT
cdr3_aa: CASSFLSGGRTDTQYF

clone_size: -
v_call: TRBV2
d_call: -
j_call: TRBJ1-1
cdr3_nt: TGTGCCAGCACCCCCGGGGGAGGGAAACCACCGAACACTGAAGCTTTCTTT
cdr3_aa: CASTPGGGKPPNTEAFF

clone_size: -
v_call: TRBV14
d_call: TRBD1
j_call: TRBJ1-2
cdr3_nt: TGTGCCAGCAGCGCCAGAAACCGGACAGGGCACGGCTACACCTTC
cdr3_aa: CASSARNRTGHGYTF

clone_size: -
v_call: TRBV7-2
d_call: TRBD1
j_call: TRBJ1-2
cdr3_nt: TGTGCCAGCAGCAACCGAGGACAGGGCTATGGCTACACCTTC
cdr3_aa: CASSNRGQGYGYTF

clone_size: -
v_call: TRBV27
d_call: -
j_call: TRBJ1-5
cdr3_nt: TGTGCCAGCAGTTTACGCGGGTATAGCAATCAGCCCCAGCATTTT
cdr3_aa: CASSLRGYSNQPQHF

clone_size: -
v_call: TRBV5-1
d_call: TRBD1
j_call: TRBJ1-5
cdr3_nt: TGCGCCAGCAGCTTGGGGACAGGGGCGACCCATAGCAATCAGCCCCAGCATTTT
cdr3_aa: CASSLGTGATHSNQPQHF

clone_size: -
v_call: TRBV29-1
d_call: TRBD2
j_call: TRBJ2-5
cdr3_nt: TGCAGCGTTGCCTGGGACTACTTATTAGGGGAGACCCAGTACTTC
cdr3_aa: CSVAWDYLLGETQYF

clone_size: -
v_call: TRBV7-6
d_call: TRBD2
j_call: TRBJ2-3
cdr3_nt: TGTGCCAGCAGCTCGATCCGACTAGCGGGGGGCGTATCTCGAGATACGCAGTATTTT
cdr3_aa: CASSSIRLAGGVSRDTQYF

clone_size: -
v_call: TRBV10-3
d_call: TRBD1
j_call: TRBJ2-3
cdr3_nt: TGTGCCATCAGTGAGTCGAAAGGGGACGATCCGGGACAGGGGACCACAGATACGCAGTATTTT
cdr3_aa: CAISESKGDDPGQGTTDTQYF

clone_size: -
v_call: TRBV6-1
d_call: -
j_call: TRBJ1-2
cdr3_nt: TGTGCCAGCAGTGAAGCGCTCGTGTACATACACTATGGCTACACCTTC
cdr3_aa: CASSEALVYIHYGYTF

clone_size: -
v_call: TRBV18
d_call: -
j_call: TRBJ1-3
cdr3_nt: TGTGCCAGCTCACCAGGTGGCAGTCTCGGAAACACCATATATTTT
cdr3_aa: CASSPGGSLGNTIYF

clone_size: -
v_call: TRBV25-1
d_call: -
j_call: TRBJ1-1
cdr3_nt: TGTGCCAGCAGTGAGGGGGGGATCGTCACTGAAGCTTTCTTT
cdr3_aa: CASSEGGIVTEAFF

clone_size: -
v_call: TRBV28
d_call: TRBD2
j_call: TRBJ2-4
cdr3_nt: TGTGCCAGCAGCCAGACTAGCGGGGGGGTATTCGGGGCCAAAAACATTCAGTACTTC
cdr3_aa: CASSQTSGGVFGAKNIQYF

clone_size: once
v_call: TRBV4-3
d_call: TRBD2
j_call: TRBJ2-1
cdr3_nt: TGCGCCAGCAGCCACCGACTAGCGGGGCCTCACCACAATGAGCAGTTCTTC
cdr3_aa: CASSHRLAGPHHNEQFF

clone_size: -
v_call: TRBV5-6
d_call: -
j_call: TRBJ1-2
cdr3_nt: TGTGCCAGCAGCTTGCCCCAGGGGACCCTCTATGGCTACACCTTC
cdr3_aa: CASSLPQGTLYGYTF

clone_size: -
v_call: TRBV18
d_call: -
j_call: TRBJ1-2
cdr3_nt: TGTGCCAGCTCGCCTCCTCGACAGGACGGCTATGGCTACACCTTC
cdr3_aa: CASSPPRQDGYGYTF

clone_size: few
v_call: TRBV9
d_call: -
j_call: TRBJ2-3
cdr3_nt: TGTGCCAGCAGCAACCGGCCCTTGGGGGGAGATACGCAGTATTTT
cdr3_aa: CASSNRPLGGDTQYF

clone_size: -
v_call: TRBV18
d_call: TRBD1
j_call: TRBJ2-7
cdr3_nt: TGTGCCAGCTCACCCGAGGGGGCCCCCTACGAGCAGTACTTC
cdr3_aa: CASSPEGAPYEQYF

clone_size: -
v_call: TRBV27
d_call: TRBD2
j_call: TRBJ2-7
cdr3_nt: TGTGCCAGCAGATATAGCGGGGGGATGACCTACGAGCAGTACTTC
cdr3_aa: CASRYSGGMTYEQYF

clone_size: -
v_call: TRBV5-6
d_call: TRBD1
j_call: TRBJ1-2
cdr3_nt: TGTGCCAGCAGCAACGACAGGGACATAAACTATGGCTACACCTTC
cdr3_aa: CASSNDRDINYGYTF

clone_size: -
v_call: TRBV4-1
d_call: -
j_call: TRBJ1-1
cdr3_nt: TGCGCCAGCAGCCAAGATATGGAGATGAACACTGAAGCTTTCTTT
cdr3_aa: CASSQDMEMNTEAFF

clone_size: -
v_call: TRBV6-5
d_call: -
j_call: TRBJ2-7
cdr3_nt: TGTGCCAGCAGTTACTCACCCGCCGCGAAGGTGGGCCTGTACTTC
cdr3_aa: CASSYSPAAKVGLYF

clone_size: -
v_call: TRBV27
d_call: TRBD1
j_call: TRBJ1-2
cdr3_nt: TGTGCCAGCAGTCCCGGACAGGTGGGGCTTTATGGCTACACCTTC
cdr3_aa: CASSPGQVGLYGYTF

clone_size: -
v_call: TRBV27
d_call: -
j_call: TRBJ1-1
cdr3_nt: TGTGCCAGCAGTTTAAACACTAAGGACACTGAAGCTTTCTTT
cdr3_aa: CASSLNTKDTEAFF

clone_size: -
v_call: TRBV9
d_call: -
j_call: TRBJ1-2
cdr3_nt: TGTGCCAGCAGCTCCCGTTCCTATGGCTACACCTTC
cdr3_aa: CASSSRSYGYTF

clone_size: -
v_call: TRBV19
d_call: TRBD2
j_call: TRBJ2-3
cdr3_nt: TGTGCCAGTAGGGTAGCGGGGGCCGCCCCTGGCACAGATACGCAGTATTTT
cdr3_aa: CASRVAGAAPGTDTQYF

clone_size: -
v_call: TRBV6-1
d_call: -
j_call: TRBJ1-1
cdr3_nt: TGTGCCAGCAGTGACAGGCAGGCTAAAACAGAGAACACTGAAGCTTTCTTT
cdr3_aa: CASSDRQAKTENTEAFF

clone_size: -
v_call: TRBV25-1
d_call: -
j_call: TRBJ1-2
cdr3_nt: TGTGCCAGCAGTGAATCTGGCCGGGACACCTTC
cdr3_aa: CASSESGRDTF

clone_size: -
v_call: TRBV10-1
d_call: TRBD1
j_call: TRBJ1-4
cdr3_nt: TGCGCCAGCAGGGGAACCGGGGACAGGGGAAGGGAAAAACTGTTTTTT
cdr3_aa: CASRGTGDRGREKLFF

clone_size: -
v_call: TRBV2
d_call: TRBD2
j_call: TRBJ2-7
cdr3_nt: TGTGCCAGCAGTGAACAGATACCGACTAGCGGGGGGGAGTGGGACGAGCAGTACTTC
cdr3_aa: CASSEQIPTSGGEWDEQYF

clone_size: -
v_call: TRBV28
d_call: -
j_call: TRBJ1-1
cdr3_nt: TGTGCCAGCAGTTTACAAGCGGAGTTGACGGAGCTGAACACTGAAGCTTTCTTT
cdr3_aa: CASSLQAELTELNTEAFF

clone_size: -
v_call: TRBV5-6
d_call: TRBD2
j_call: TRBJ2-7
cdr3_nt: TGTGCCAGCAGCTCCGGGGGGTGGATAGCGTTCTCCTACGAGCAGTACTTC
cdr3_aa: CASSSGGWIAFSYEQYF

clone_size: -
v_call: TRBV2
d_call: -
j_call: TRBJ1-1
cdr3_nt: TGTGCCAGCCAGGATCCCTCGGGATCGGACACTGAAGCTTTCTTT
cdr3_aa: CASQDPSGSDTEAFF

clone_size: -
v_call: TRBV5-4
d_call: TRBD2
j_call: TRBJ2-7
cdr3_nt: TGTGCCAGCAGCTTGGGTACTAGCGGGGGCTACGAGCAGTACTTC
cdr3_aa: CASSLGTSGGYEQYF

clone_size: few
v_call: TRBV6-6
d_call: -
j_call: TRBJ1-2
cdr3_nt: TGTGCCAGCAGCCTCCAGGTCGGGGATGAAGGCTACACCTTC
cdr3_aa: CASSLQVGDEGYTF

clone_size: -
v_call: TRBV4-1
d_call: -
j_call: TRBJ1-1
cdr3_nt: TGCGCCAGCAGCCAGAGGACTGAAGCTTTCTTT
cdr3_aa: CASSQRTEAFF

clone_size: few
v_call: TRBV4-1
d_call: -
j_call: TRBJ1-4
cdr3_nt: TGCGCCAGCAGCCAAGATAACAGGGTGACCCAACTGTTTTTT
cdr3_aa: CASSQDNRVTQLFF

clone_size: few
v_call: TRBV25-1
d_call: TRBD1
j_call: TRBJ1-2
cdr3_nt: TGTGCCAGCAGTGAGCTTCGGACAGGGGCAAACTATGGCTACACCTTC
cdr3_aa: CASSELRTGANYGYTF

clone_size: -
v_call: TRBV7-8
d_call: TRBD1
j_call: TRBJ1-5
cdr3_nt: TGTGCCAGCAGCCCGACAGGGAGTTGGGATCAGCCCCAGCATTTT
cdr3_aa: CASSPTGSWDQPQHF

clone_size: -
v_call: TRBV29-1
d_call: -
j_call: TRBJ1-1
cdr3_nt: TGCAGCGTTGAGCGGACTGAAGCTTTCTTT
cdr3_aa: CSVERTEAFF

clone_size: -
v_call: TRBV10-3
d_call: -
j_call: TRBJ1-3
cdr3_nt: TGTGCCATCAGTGAGACCCCCGGGATGTCTGGAAACACCATATATTTT
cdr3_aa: CAISETPGMSGNTIYF

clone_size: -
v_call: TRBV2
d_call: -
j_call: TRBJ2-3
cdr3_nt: TGTGCCAGCAGTGCCCTTAAGGGGCCGACAGATACGCAGTATTTT
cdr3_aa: CASSALKGPTDTQYF

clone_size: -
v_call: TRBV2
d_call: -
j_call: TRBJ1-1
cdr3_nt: TGTGCCAGCAGCGAAGCTTACAAGTCAAACACTGAAGCTTTCTTT
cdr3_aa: CASSEAYKSNTEAFF

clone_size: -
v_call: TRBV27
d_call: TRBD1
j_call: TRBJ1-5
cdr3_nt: TGTGCCAGCAGTTCAACCGACAGGGATGGCAATCAGCCCCAGCATTTT
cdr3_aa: CASSSTDRDGNQPQHF

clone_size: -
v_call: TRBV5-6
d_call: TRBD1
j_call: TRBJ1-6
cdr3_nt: TGTGCCAGCAGTTCAGGGGGCCCCAATTCACCCCTCCACTTT
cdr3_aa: CASSSGGPNSPLHF

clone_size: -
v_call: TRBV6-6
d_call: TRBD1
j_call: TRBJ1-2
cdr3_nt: TGTGCCAGCAGTCCTGACAGGGTGGCTGGCTACACCTTC
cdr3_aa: CASSPDRVAGYTF

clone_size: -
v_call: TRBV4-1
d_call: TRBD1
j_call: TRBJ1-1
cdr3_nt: TGCGCCAGCAGCAAAGGCAGGGGGGTGAACACTGAAGCTTTCTTT
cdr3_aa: CASSKGRGVNTEAFF

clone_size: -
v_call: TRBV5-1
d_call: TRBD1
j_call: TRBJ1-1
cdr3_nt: TGCGCCAGCAGCTTGGACAGGGGTCCTATTGAAGCTTTCTTT
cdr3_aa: CASSLDRGPIEAFF

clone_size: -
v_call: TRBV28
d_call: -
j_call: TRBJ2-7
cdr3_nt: TGTGCCAGCAGTTTAGGGAGGATCCCCTACGAGCAGTACTTC
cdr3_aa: CASSLGRIPYEQYF

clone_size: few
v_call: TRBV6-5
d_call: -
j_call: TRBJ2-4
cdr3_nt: TGTGCCATCCTAGTTAGCCAGCTAGCCAAAAACATTCAGTACTTC
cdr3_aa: CAILVSQLAKNIQYF

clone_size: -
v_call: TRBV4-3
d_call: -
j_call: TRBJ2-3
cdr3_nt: TGCGCCAGCAGCCCTTGGGGCGGATACACAGATACGCAGTATTTT
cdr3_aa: CASSPWGGYTDTQYF

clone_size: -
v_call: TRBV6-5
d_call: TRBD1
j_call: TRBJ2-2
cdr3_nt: TGTGCCAGCAGCGCCGGGACAGCGAACACCGGGGAGCTGTTTTTT
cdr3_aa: CASSAGTANTGELFF